The 14 T cell receptor beta chains below were found in one sample sequenced in a study of Ad26.COV2.S vaccination and SARS-CoV-2 variants. Treatment reported: roughly 18 received Ad26.COV2.S at low or high dose, single or two shots; five or six received placebo; per-sample allocation not given. The investigators took samples on day 63 after the first vaccine or placebo injection. TCRdb's copy holds only in-frame clones and misses some; the assay was immunoSEQ multiplex PCR. The sample shows around 320,000 clones, around 86% of them seen only once. This sample comprised peripheral blood, obtained in a trial of Ad26.COV2.S vaccine versus placebo. The receptor set was obtained from a person between 18 and 60 years old who received the Ad26.COV2.S COVID-19 vaccine or a placebo.

The chain combines TRBV7-3 with TRBJ2-3; D unclear. Germline V lookup: CDR1 SGHTA, CDR2 FQGTGA. The CDR3 runs 15 residues. V was clipped by 3 bases and J by 2 bases, with 12 bases between them. Here the CDR3 reads CASSLDPWVTDTQYF. DNA for the CDR3: TGTGCCAGCAGCTTGGACCCCTGGGTCACAGATACGCAGTATTTT. The variable domain in full, completed from reference TRBV7-3 and TRBJ2-3, reads GAGVSQTPSNKVTEKGKYVELRCDPISGHTALYWYRQSLGQGPEFLIYFQGTGAADDSGLPNDRFFAVRPEGSVSTLKIQRTERGDSAVYLCASSLDPWVTDTQYFGPGTRLTVL.

The chain employs TRBV11-2 and TRBJ2-2; 9 nucleotides match TRBD2. This CDR3 is built from 15 residues. The germline V gene encodes CDR1 SGHAT and CDR2 FQNNGV. V dropped 3 bases and J dropped 6; count of bases not matched to a gene: 5. For the CDR3, the DNA is TGTGCCAGCAGCTTTTCGGCGGGGGGGCCCGGGGAGCTGTTTTTT. Residues: CASSFSAGGPGELFF.

V is TRBV18 and J is TRBJ1-2, with TRBD1 as a possible D gene (5 bases). Germline CDR1 KGHSH, CDR2 LQKENI. CDR3 length equals 14 residues. V lost 2 bases and J 2 bases, leaving 9 bases between the germline ends. The CDR3 is CASSPSGYNYGYTF. The CDR3 DNA sequence: TGTGCCAGCTCACCATCAGGGTACAACTATGGCTACACCTTC.

This clone was observed a few times. The chain combines TRBV27 with TRBJ1-2; tentative D call: TRBD1 (5 bases). CDR3 length: 15 residues. The V gene lost 1 base and the J gene lost 3 bases, with 12 bases spanning the gap. Germline CDR1 MNHEY, CDR2 SMNVEV (reference sequence). In nucleotides, the CDR3 is TGTGCCAGCAGTTTATGGGGGGGGAAGGACTATGGCTACACCTTC. This encodes CASSLWGGKDYGYTF.

The chain carries TRBV5-4 and TRBJ1-2; TRBD1 aligns across 9 bases. The CDR3 contains 15 residues. V gave up 4 bases and J gave up 4 bases; unmatched junction bases: 8. Germline V gene lookup returns CDR1 SGHNT and CDR2 YYREEE (reference sequence). CDR3 DNA: TGTGCCAGCAGCATCTTACAGGGGGCGCGCTATGGCTACACCTTC. Amino acid sequence: CASSILQGARYGYTF.

The rearrangement joins TRBV29-1 to TRBJ2-7; D may be TRBD1 (6 bases). This CDR3 region has 14 residues. V gave up 4 bases and J gave up 2 bases, with 15 bases separating them. The germline CDR1 and CDR2 sequences are SQVTM and ANQGSEA. The CDR3 loop is CSVGPPGAPYEQYF. In DNA form, the CDR3 reads TGCAGCGTTGGACCCCCAGGGGCACCCTACGAGCAGTACTTC.

V and J are TRBV7-3 and TRBJ2-1, with 9 bases fitting TRBD2. With 6 bases clipped from V and 4 bases from J, the junction kept 7 bases outside the gene matches. This CDR3 has 15 residues. Germline values: CDR1 SGHTA, CDR2 FQGTGA. The CDR3 here is CASSPGTSPYNEQFF. The CDR3 region has the DNA TGTGCCAGCAGTCCCGGGACTAGCCCTTACAATGAGCAGTTCTTC. The whole variable domain, filled in from reference TRBV7-3 and TRBJ2-1, reads GAGVSQTPSNKVTEKGKYVELRCDPISGHTALYWYRQSLGQGPEFLIYFQGTGAADDSGLPNDRFFAVRPEGSVSTLKIQRTERGDSAVYLCASSPGTSPYNEQFFGPGTRLTVL.

This chain uses TRBV6-6 with TRBJ1-1; a possible D gene is TRBD1 (5 bases). Germline V gene sequence: CDR1 MNHNY, CDR2 SVGAGI (reference sequence). V lost 6 bases and J lost 4, with 15 bases in between. The length of the CDR3 is 14 residues. CDR3 protein: CASRLAGGGTEAFF. In nucleotides, the CDR3 is TGTGCCAGCAGGCTTGCGGGCGGGGGCACTGAAGCTTTCTTT.

This chain joins TRBV19 and TRBJ2-6; TRBD1 is a possible D gene (6 bases). The germline V gene encodes CDR1 LNHDA and CDR2 SQIVND (reference sequence). CDR3 size: 16 residues. Trimming stripped 10 bases from V and 0 bases from J, with 16 bases between. The CDR3 reads CATRGRRSSGANVLTF. In DNA form, the CDR3 reads TGTGCCACCAGGGGCCGACGGAGCTCTGGGGCCAACGTCCTGACTTTC.

This clone occurred a few times. The CDR3 sequence: CASSEGQGASYEQYF. Here the CDR3 DNA reads TGTGCCAGCAGCGAGGGACAGGGGGCGTCCTACGAGCAGTACTTC. The chain employs TRBV6-4 and TRBJ2-7; the match to TRBD1 covers 12 bases. Looked up from germline, CDR1 is MRHNA and CDR2 is SNTAGT. There are 15 residues in the CDR3. Trimming cost V 6 bases and J 1 base; bases outside gene matches: 4.

This chain joins TRBV7-9 and TRBJ1-5; possible D gene TRBD1, 5 bases. CDR3 length: 13 residues. V was cut by 4 bases and J by 4 bases, with 8 bases left in between. The germline V gene encodes CDR1 SEHNR and CDR2 FQNEAQ (reference sequence). CDR3 coding DNA: TGTGCCAGCAGCTGGGGGAGGAATCAGCCCCAGCATTTT. Translating it yields CASSWGRNQPQHF.

The chain joins TRBV4-2 to TRBJ1-5; no definite D call. The CDR3 totals 15 residues. CDR1 is LGHNA, CDR2 YNFKEQ, per germline. The V end lost 0 bases, the J end lost 1 base, and 7 bases lay between the germline ends. This CDR3 is CASSQDPESNQPQHF. The CDR3 nucleotides are TGTGCCAGCAGCCAAGATCCGGAAAGCAATCAGCCCCAGCATTTT.

This chain connects TRBV6-5 to TRBJ1-2, with D maybe TRBD1 (6 bases). This CDR3 region has 13 residues. Trimming left V 6 bases short and J 8 bases short, with 16 bases between. The germline V gene has CDR1 MNHEY and CDR2 SVGAGI. As DNA, the CDR3 is TGTGCCAGCAGAGATTCATGGACAGTCGGCTACACCTTC. Translated, it gives CASRDSWTVGYTF.

J is TRBJ2-5 and V is TRBV12-5, with TRBD2 matching over 15 bases. The V gene's germline CDR1 is LGHNT and CDR2 FRNRAP. This CDR3 is built from 16 residues. The V gene end was trimmed by 5 bases and the J gene end by 4 bases; junction bases not matched to a gene: 5. CDR3 protein: CASGPGLAGGPETQYF. CDR3 sequence (DNA): TGTGCTAGTGGTCCTGGACTAGCGGGGGGGCCAGAGACCCAGTACTTC.